A single sample is the source of the 21 T cell receptor beta chains below, sequenced in a study of regulatory T cells in long-lasting Graves disease. The TCR beta library used iRepertoire HTBI primers with Arm-PCR amplification of CDR3. In TCRdb, the multiplex PCR reads were re-called with MiXCR into one record per CDR3 protein. The sample lists about 500,000 distinct CDR3 sequences; more than 10% were seen once. Described time point: newly diagnosed GD, antithyroid drugs for less than 3 months. PBMCs provided the RNA from which the TCR library was made. These same records also appear under a second study, on T cells in Graves' hyperthyroidism and ophthalmopathy.

Sequencing was performed on peripheral blood mononuclear cells (PBMCs), taken at new diagnosis, from a patient treated with antithyroid drugs. The receptor source for this set is a woman aged 30 to 39 with Graves disease.

There are a few counts of this clonotype. The V gene is TRBV24-1, the J gene TRBJ2-1; TRBD2 matches 8 bases. Germline CDR1 reads KGHDR; CDR2 reads SFDVKD. This CDR3 has 15 residues. J gave up 8 bases and V 4 bases, and 9 bases lay outside the gene matches. The DNA of the CDR3 is TGTGCCACCAGTGACCCAGCGGGAGAATTACATGAGCAGTTCTTC. Its protein is CATSDPAGELHEQFF.

The chain employs TRBV20-1 and TRBJ1-2; D gene ambiguous. The germline V gene encodes CDR1 DFQATT and CDR2 SNEGSKA (reference sequence). CDR3 length: 13 amino acids. Between the trimmed V and J ends, which lost 6 bases and 6 bases, there was a span of 17 bases. DNA for the CDR3: TGCAGTGCCCCTGGTCCTGACGTGAATGGCTACACCTTC. Residues: CSAPGPDVNGYTF.

This clonotype was counted at least ten times. The J gene is TRBJ2-7, the V gene TRBV5-6; 9 nucleotides match TRBD1. The CDR3 extends over 14 amino acids. CDR1 and CDR2 from the germline V gene are SGHDT and YYEEEE. J lost 6 bases, V lost 2 bases, and 6 bases had no gene match. As DNA, the CDR3 is TGTGCCAGCAGCTTTGGGACAGGGTCGTCCGAGCAGTACTTC. As protein: CASSFGTGSSEQYF.

This clonotype has ten or more counts. The rearrangement uses TRBV27 and TRBJ2-5; TRBD2 matches at 8 bases. CDR3 size: 14 residues. Germline values: CDR1 MNHEY, CDR2 SMNVEV (reference sequence). V lost 0 bases to trimming and J lost 5 bases; unmatched junction nucleotides: 2. The CDR3 spells CASSLSTGGETQYF. CDR3 DNA sequence: TGTGCCAGCAGTTTATCAACGGGAGGGGAGACCCAGTACTTC.

This chain uses TRBV20-1 with TRBJ1-5, with 8 bases that match TRBD1. The CDR3 is 13 residues long. V was clipped by 6 bases and J by 7 bases; unmatched bases: 8. Germline values: CDR1 DFQATT, CDR2 SNEGSKA (reference sequence). The DNA of the CDR3 is TGCAGTGCGAACAGGGGGTGCGGGCAGCCCCAGCATTTT. As protein: CSANRGCGQPQHF.

This clonotype was detected a few times. The rearrangement links TRBV2 to TRBJ2-4; 10 positions agree with TRBD2. V dropped 3 bases and J dropped 3; count of bases not matched to a gene: 8. This CDR3 has 17 amino acids. Germline assignment: CDR1 SNHLY and CDR2 FYNNEI. The CDR3 protein is CASSDVRTSGRKNIQYF. CDR3 sequence (DNA): TGTGCCAGCAGTGACGTGCGGACTAGCGGACGCAAAAACATTCAGTACTTC. The variable domain in full, completed from reference TRBV2 and TRBJ2-4, reads EPEVTQTPSHQVTQMGQEVILRCVPISNHLYFYWYRQILGQKVEFLVSFYNNEISEKSEIFDDQFSVERPDGSNFTLKIRSTKLEDSAMYFCASSDVRTSGRKNIQYFGAGTRLSVL.

This clonotype was detected only a few times. A single base separates this from a much larger clone, so it may be a read error. This chain uses TRBV6-2 or TRBV6-3 with TRBJ1-2, with D unclear. The CDR3 runs 17 residues. From germline, CDR1 is MNHEY and CDR2 SVGEGT. DNA of the CDR3: TGTGCCAGCGGTTACTCCCCTGGCCGATTTACTAACTATGGCTACACCTTC. Residues: CASGYSPGRFTNYGYTF.

V is TRBV9 and J is TRBJ2-2, with D uncertain. Germline values: CDR1 SGDLS, CDR2 YYNGEE. The CDR3 contains 14 residues. V lost 4 bases to trimming and J lost 8 bases, with 15 bases between them. The CDR3 DNA sequence: TGTGCCAGCAGCTCCCCCGGGTGGGGAGGGGAGCTGTTTTTT. It is translated as CASSSPGWGGELFF.

This clonotype was observed a handful of times. The rearrangement uses TRBV25-1 and TRBJ2-2; tentative D call: TRBD2 (6 bases). The CDR3 runs 13 residues. The germline V and J ends were trimmed by 7 bases and 5 bases, with 11 bases remaining between them. The V gene's germline CDR1 is MGHDK and CDR2 SYGVNS. The CDR3 DNA is TGTGCCAGCATTGGGGGGATGACCGGGGAGCTGTTTTTT. Translation: CASIGGMTGELFF.

The V call is TRBV11-2, the J call TRBJ1-4; 9 nucleotides line up with TRBD1. The germline gives CDR1 SGHAT, CDR2 FQNNGV. The CDR3 runs to 16 residues. With 1 base clipped from V and 6 bases from J, the junction kept 6 bases outside the gene matches. The CDR3 loop is CASSLAGDRVDEKLFF. The CDR3 nucleotides are TGTGCCAGCAGCTTAGCCGGGGACAGGGTGGATGAAAAACTGTTTTTT.

The rearrangement joins TRBV7-2 to TRBJ2-7; 10 bases are shared with TRBD1. CDR1 and CDR2 (germline): SGHTA, FQGNSA. The V segment lost 5 bases and the J segment 7 bases; nucleotides outside the gene matches: 8. CDR3 length: 14 residues. The DNA for the CDR3 is TGTGCCAGCAGCATCGACAGGGGGCGAGGTGAGCAGTACTTC. This codes for CASSIDRGRGEQYF.

This clonotype was counted at least ten times. V and J are TRBV30 and TRBJ2-3; the match to TRBD2 covers 7 bases. The V and J ends lost 1 base and 2 bases, in that order; junction bases with no gene match: 0. Germline lookup yields CDR1 GTSNPN and CDR2 SVGIG (reference sequence). The CDR3 extends over 13 amino acids. DNA for the CDR3: TGTGCCTGGAGTGGGGACTACACAGATACGCAGTATTTT. Protein product: CAWSGDYTDTQYF.

Only a few counts were recorded for this clonotype. As DNA, the CDR3 is TGTGCCAGCAGCCGTACAGGGGGCGCGGAGACCCAGTACTTC. Protein product: CASSRTGGAETQYF. The chain combines TRBV7-9 with TRBJ2-5; TRBD1 agrees at 9 bases. This CDR3 region has 14 residues. Trimming took 5 bases from V and 5 from J; bases not matched to a gene: 6. Germline loops: CDR1 SEHNR, CDR2 FQNEAQ (reference sequence).

Ten or more counts support this clonotype. The chain couples TRBV4-3 to TRBJ1-2; D gene unclear. This CDR3 contains 15 residues. V lost 2 bases and J 10 bases, leaving 20 bases between the germline ends. In germline, CDR1 is LGHNA, CDR2 YSLEER. The CDR3 coding sequence is TGCGCCAGCAGCCAAATCCAAGGGCACTCTGATGACTACACCTTC. Residues: CASSQIQGHSDDYTF.

The gene calls are TRBV18 and TRBJ2-2; 8 bases are shared with TRBD2. The ends lost 1 base at V and 0 bases at J; junction bases unmatched: 7. The CDR3 totals 18 residues. Germline CDR1 reads KGHSH; CDR2 reads LQKENI. The CDR3 sequence: CASSPHPPGGSNTGELFF. The DNA of the CDR3 is TGTGCCAGCTCACCACATCCGCCGGGAGGGTCGAACACCGGGGAGCTGTTTTTT.

In this sample, this clonotype turned up many times. The V gene is TRBV27, the J gene TRBJ1-6; D is unresolved. There are 14 residues in the CDR3. The V end was cut by 3 bases, the J end by 14 bases, with 17 bases between. The germline gives CDR1 MNHEY, CDR2 SMNVEV (reference sequence). Written as DNA, the CDR3 is TGTGCCAGCAGTTTTACTACCCCAATCGGGGCCCTCCACTTT. Encoded protein: CASSFTTPIGALHF.

This clonotype was seen ten or more times. V usage is TRBV29-1 and J usage is TRBJ2-7, with 8 bases aligning to TRBD1. Germline trimming cut 6 bases from V and 5 bases from J; bases unmatched to any gene: 6. Germline values: CDR1 SQVTM, CDR2 ANQGSEA. CDR3 length: 12 amino acids. CDR3 region: CSVMTGVDEQYF. CDR3 in DNA: TGCAGCGTCATGACAGGGGTTGACGAGCAGTACTTC.

This clonotype was picked up many times. The CDR3 DNA reads as TGTGCCACCTCAAGACAGAATTACAATGAGCAGTTCTTC. Amino acid sequence: CATSRQNYNEQFF. The gene calls are TRBV24-1 and TRBJ2-1; perhaps TRBD1 as D (5 bases). The CDR3 has 13 residues. Looked up from germline, CDR1 is KGHDR and CDR2 is SFDVKD. V lost 9 bases to trimming and J lost 4 bases, with 12 bases between them.

Of note for this clonotype: A single base separates this from a much larger clone, so it may be a read error. The chain uses TRBV3-1 and TRBJ1-6; a possible D gene is TRBD1 (6 bases). Germline lookup yields CDR1 LGHDT and CDR2 YNNKEL (reference sequence). The germline V and J ends were trimmed by 5 bases and 4 bases, with 9 bases remaining between them. The CDR3 has 14 residues. CDR3 bases: TGTGCCAGCAGCGTAGGACAGTATAATTCACCCCTCCACTTT. Translated: CASSVGQYNSPLHF.

At least ten counts were recorded for this clonotype. The J gene is TRBJ2-6, the V gene TRBV14; no definite D call. In germline, CDR1 is SGHDN, CDR2 FVKESK. The germline V and J ends were trimmed by 3 bases and 1 base, with 7 bases remaining between them. The CDR3 extends over 15 amino acids. CDR3 sequence reads: CASSQGQSGANVLTF. CDR3 nucleotides: TGTGCCAGCAGCCAGGGCCAGTCTGGGGCCAACGTCCTGACTTTC.

The chain employs TRBV7-8 and TRBJ1-1, with D tentatively TRBD1 (5 bases). V was shortened by 4 bases and J by 4 bases, with 16 bases between the two germline ends. CDR1 is SGHVS, CDR2 FQNEAQ, per germline. CDR3 length: 15 residues. The CDR3 sequence is CASSWARGKATEAFF. The CDR3 DNA is TGTGCCAGCAGCTGGGCCCGGGGGAAGGCCACTGAAGCTTTCTTT.